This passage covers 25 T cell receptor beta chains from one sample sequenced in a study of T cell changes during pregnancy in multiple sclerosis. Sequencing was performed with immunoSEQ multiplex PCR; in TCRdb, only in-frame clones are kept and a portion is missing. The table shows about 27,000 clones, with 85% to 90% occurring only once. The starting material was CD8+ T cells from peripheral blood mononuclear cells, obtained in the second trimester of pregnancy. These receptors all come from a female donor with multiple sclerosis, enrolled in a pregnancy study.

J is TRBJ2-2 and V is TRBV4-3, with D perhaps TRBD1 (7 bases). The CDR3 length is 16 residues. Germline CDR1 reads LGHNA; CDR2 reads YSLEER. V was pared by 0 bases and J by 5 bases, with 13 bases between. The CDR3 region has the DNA TGCGCCAGCAGCCAAGACGCGACAGGGAGGACCGGGGAGCTGTTTTTT. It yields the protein CASSQDATGRTGELFF.

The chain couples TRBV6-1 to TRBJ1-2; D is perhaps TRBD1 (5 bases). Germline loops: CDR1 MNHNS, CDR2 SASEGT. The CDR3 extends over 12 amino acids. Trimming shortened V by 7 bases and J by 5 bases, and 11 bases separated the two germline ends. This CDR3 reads CASTLRGYGYTF. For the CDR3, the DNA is TGTGCCAGCACCCTTAGGGGTTATGGCTACACCTTC.

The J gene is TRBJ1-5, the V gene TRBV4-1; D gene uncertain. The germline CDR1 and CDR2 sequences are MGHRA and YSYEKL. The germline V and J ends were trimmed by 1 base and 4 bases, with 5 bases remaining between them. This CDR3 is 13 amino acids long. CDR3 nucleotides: TGCGCCAGCAGCCAAGTCGGGAATCAGCCCCAGCATTTT. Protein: CASSQVGNQPQHF.

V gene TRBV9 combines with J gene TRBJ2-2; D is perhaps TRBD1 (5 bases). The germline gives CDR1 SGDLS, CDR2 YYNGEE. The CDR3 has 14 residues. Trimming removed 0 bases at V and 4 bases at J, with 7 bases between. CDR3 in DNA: TGTGCCAGCAGCGTAGCAGGGCGCACCGGGGAGCTGTTTTTT. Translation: CASSVAGRTGELFF.

CDR3 sequence: CASSPGTELNTEAFF. CDR3 DNA: TGTGCCAGCAGTCCCGGGACAGAATTGAACACTGAAGCTTTCTTT. The chain links TRBV6-4 to TRBJ1-1, with 7 bases matching TRBD1. With V trimmed by 5 bases and J by 0 bases, 6 bases remained unmatched. Germline V gene data show CDR1 as MRHNA and CDR2 as SNTAGT. This CDR3 spans 15 amino acids.

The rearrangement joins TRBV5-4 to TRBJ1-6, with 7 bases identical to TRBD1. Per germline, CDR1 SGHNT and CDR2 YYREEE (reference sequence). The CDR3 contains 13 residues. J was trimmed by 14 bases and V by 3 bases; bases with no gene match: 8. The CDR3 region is CASSSPGDRALHF. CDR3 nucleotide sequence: TGTGCCAGCAGCTCACCCGGGGACAGAGCCCTCCACTTT.

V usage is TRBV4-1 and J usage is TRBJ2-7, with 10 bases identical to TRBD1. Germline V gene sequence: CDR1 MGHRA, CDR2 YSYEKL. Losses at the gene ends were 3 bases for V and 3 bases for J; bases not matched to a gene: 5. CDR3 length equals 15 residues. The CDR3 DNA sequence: TGCGCCAGCAGCCATAGGACAGGGGGGCTCTACGAGCAGTACTTC. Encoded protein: CASSHRTGGLYEQYF.

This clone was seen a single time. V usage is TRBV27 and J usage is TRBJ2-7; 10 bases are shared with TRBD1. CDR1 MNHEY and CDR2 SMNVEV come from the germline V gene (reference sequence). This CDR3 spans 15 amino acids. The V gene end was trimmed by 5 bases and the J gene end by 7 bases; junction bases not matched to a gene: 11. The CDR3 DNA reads TGTGCCAGCAGTAGACTCGGGACAGGGGACTTAGAGCAGTACTTC. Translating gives CASSRLGTGDLEQYF.

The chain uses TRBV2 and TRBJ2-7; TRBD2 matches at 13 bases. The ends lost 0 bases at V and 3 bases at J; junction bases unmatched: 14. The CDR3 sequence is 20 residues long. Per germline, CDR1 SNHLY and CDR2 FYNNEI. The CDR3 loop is CASSEAKFKTTSGGVYEQYF. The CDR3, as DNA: TGTGCCAGCAGTGAAGCCAAATTCAAGACTACTAGCGGGGGGGTCTACGAGCAGTACTTC.

Written as DNA, the CDR3 is TGTGCCAGCTCACCATCCGGGGCTAGCGGGGGAGCCTACGAGCAGTACTTC. Protein: CASSPSGASGGAYEQYF. V and J are TRBV18 and TRBJ2-7; 10 bases line up with TRBD2. Germline V gene lookup returns CDR1 KGHSH and CDR2 LQKENI. V lost 2 bases and J lost 2; bases outside the gene matches: 9. CDR3 length: 17 amino acids.

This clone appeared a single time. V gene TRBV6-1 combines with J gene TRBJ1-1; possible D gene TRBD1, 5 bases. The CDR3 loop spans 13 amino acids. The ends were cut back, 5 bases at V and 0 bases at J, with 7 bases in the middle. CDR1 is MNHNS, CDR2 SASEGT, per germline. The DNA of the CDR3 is TGTGCCAGCAGTTGGACATTGAACACTGAAGCTTTCTTT. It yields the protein CASSWTLNTEAFF.

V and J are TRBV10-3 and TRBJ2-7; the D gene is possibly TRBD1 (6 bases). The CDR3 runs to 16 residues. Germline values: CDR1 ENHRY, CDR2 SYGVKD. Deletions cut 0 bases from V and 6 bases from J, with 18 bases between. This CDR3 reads CAISESRVTQGLEQYF. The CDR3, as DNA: TGTGCCATCAGTGAGTCGCGGGTGACACAGGGTCTCGAGCAGTACTTC.

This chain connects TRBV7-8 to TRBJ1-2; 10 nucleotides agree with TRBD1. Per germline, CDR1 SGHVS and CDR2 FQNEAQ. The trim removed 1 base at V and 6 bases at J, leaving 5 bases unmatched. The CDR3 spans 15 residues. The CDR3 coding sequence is TGTGCCAGCAGCTTAGAGAGGGGACAGGGGAATGGCTACACCTTC. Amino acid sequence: CASSLERGQGNGYTF.

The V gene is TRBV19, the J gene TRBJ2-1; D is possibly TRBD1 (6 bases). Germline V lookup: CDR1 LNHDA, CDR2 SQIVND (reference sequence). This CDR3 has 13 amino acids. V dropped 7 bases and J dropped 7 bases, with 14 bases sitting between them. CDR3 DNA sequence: TGTGCCAGTACCTCGACAGGCTGGAATGAGCAGTTCTTC. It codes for CASTSTGWNEQFF. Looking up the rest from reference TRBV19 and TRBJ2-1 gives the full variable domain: DGGITQSPKYLFRKEGQNVTLSCEQNLNHDAMYWYRQDPGQGLRLIYYSQIVNDFQKGDIAEGYSVSREKKESFPLTVTSAQKNPTAFYLCASTSTGWNEQFFGPGTRLTVL.

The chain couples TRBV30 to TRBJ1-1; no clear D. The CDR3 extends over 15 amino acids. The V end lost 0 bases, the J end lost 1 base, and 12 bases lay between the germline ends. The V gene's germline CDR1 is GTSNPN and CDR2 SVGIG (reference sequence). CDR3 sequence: CAWSVLYGENTEAFF. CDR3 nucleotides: TGTGCCTGGAGTGTACTATACGGGGAGAACACTGAAGCTTTCTTT.

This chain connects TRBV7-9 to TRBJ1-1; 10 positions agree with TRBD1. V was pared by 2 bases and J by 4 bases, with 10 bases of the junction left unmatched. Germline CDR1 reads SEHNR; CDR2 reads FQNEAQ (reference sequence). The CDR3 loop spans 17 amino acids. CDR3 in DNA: TGTGCCAGCAGCTTAAGCATGACAGGGGGCGAAGGCACTGAAGCTTTCTTT. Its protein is CASSLSMTGGEGTEAFF. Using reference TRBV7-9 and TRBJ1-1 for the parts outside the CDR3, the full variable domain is DTGVSQNPRHKITKRGQNVTFRCDPISEHNRLYWYRQTLGQGPEFLTYFQNEAQLEKSRLLSDRFSAERPKGSFSTLEIQRTEQGDSAMYLCASSLSMTGGEGTEAFFGQGTRLTVV.

DNA of the CDR3: TGTGCCAGCTCCGGACAGGGGAAGAGGGATACGCAGTATTTT. The encoded protein is CASSGQGKRDTQYF. The genes are TRBV6-5 and TRBJ2-3, with 9 bases matching TRBD1. CDR1 is MNHEY, CDR2 SVGAGI, per germline. J lost 6 bases, V lost 8 bases, and 9 bases had no gene match. The CDR3 is made up of 14 amino acids.

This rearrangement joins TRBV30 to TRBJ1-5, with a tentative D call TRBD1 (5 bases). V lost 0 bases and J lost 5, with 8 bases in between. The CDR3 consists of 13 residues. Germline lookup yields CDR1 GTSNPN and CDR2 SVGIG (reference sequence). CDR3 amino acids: CAWSVAGYQPQHF. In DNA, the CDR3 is TGTGCCTGGAGTGTAGCAGGGTATCAGCCCCAGCATTTT.

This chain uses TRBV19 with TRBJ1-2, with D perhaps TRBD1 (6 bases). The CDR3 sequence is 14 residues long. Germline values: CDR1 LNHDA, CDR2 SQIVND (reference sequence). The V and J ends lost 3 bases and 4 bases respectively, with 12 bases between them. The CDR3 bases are TGTGCCAGTAGTATCGAGGACAGACTCTATGGCTACACCTTC. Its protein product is CASSIEDRLYGYTF.

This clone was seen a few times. This chain's CDR3 is CASRALRDRYGYTF. The CDR3 coding sequence is TGTGCCAGCAGAGCACTCCGGGACAGATATGGCTACACCTTC. The gene calls are TRBV6-4 and TRBJ1-2; 7 bases fit TRBD1. Losses at the gene ends were 6 bases for V and 5 bases for J; bases not matched to a gene: 9. CDR1 MRHNA and CDR2 SNTAGT come from the germline V gene. This CDR3 comprises 14 residues.

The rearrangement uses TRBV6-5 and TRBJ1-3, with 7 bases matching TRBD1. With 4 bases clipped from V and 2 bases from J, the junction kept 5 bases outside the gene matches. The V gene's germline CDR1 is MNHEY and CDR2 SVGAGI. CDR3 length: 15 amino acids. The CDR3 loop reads CASSWAQGPGNTIYF. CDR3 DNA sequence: TGTGCCAGCAGTTGGGCACAGGGGCCTGGAAACACCATATATTTT.

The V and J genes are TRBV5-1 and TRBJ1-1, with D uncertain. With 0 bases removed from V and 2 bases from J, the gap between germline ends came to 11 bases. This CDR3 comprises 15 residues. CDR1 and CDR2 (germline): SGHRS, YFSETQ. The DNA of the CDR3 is TGCGCCAGCAGCTTGGAGGCAGGCTATAACACTGAAGCTTTCTTT. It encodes CASSLEAGYNTEAFF.

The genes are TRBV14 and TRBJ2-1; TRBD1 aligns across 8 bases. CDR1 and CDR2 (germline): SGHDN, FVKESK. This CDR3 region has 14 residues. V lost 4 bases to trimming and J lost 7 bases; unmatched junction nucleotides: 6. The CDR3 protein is CASSLRDRPNEQFF. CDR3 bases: TGTGCCAGCAGCCTGAGGGACAGGCCTAATGAGCAGTTCTTC.

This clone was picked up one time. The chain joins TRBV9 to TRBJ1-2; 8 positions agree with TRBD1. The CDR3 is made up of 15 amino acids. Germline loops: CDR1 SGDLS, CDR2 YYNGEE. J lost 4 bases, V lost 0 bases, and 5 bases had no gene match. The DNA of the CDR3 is TGTGCCAGCAGCGTAGGACAGGGGAGTGGCTATGGCTACACCTTC. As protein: CASSVGQGSGYGYTF. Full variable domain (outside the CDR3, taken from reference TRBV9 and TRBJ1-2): DSGVTQTPKHLITATGQRVTLRCSPRSGDLSVYWYQQSLDQGLQFLIQYYNGEERAKGNILERFSAQQFPDLHSELNLSSLELGDSALYFCASSVGQGSGYGYTFGSGTRLTVV.

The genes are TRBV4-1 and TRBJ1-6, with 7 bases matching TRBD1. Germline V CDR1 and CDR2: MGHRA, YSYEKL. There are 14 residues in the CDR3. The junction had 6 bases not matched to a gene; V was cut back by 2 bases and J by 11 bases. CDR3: CASSQRAGGTPLHF. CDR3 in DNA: TGCGCCAGCAGCCAAAGGGCAGGGGGAACACCCCTCCACTTT.